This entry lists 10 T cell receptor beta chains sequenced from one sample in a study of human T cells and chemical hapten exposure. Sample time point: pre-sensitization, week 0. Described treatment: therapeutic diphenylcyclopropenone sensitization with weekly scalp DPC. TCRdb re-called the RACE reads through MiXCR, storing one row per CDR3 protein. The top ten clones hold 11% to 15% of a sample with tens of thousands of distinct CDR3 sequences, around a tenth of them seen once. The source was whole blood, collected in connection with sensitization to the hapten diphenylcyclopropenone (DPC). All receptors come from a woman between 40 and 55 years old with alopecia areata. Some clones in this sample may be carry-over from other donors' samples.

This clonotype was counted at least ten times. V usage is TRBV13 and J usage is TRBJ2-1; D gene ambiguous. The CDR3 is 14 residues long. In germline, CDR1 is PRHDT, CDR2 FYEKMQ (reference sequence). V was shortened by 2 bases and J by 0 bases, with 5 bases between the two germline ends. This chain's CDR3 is CASSLRSSYNEQFF. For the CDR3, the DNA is TGTGCCAGCAGCTTAAGGAGCTCCTACAATGAGCAGTTCTTC.

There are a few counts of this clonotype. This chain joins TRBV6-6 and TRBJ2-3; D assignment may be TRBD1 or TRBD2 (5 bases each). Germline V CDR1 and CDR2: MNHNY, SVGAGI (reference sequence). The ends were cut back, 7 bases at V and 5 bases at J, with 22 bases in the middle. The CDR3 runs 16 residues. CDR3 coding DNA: TGTGCCAGCACCTCCTGGGACCGGGGTCTCCGAGATACGCAGTATTTT. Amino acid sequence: CASTSWDRGLRDTQYF.

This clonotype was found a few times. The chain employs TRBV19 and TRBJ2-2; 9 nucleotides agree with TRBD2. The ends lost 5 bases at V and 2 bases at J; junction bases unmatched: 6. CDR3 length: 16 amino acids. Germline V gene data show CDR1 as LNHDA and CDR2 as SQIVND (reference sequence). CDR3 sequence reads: CASSPGGTSNTGELFF. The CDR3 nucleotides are TGTGCCAGTAGTCCGGGAGGGACTAGCAACACCGGGGAGCTGTTTTTT.

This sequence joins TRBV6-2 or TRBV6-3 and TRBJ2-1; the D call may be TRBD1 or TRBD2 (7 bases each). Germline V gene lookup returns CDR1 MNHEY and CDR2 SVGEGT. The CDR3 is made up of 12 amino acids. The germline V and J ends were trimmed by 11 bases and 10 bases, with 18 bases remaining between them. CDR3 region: CASQQGGIEQFF. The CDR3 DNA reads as TGTGCCTCTCAGCAGGGGGGGATAGAGCAGTTCTTC.

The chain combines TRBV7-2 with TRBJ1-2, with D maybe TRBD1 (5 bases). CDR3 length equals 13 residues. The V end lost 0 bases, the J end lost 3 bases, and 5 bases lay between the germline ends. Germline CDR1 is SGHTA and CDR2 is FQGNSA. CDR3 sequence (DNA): TGTGCCAGCAGCTTAGCCAGGGACTATGGCTACACCTTC. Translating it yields CASSLARDYGYTF. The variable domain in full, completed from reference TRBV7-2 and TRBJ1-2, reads GAGVSQSPSNKVTEKGKDVELRCDPISGHTALYWYRQSLGQGLEFLIYFQGNSAPDKSGLPSDRFSAERTGGSVSTLTIQRTQQEDSAVYLCASSLARDYGYTFGSGTRLTVV.

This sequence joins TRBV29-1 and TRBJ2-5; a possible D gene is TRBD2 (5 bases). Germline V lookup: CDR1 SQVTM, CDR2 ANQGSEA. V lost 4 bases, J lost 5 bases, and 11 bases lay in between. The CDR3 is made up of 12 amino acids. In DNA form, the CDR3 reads TGCAGCGTTGGGCTCCAGCGGGAGACCCAGTACTTC. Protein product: CSVGLQRETQYF.

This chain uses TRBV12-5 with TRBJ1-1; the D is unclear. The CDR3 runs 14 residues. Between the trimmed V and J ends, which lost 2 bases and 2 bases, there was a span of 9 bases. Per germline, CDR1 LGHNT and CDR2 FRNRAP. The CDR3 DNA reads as TGTGCTAGTGGTTTGTTAGATGGAAACACTGAAGCTTTCTTT. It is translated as CASGLLDGNTEAFF.

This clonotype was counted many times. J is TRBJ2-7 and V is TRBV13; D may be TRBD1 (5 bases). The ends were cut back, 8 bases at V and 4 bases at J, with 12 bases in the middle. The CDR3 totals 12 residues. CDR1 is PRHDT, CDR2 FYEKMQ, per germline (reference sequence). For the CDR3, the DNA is TGTGCCAGCGGGTTCAGGGAATACGAGCAGTACTTC. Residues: CASGFREYEQYF.

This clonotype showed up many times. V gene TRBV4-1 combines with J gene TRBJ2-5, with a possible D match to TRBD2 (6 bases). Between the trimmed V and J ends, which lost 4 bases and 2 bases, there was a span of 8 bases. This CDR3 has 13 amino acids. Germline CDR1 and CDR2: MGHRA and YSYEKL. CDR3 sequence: CASSLGLQETQYF. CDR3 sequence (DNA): TGCGCCAGCAGCCTGGGACTTCAAGAGACCCAGTACTTC.

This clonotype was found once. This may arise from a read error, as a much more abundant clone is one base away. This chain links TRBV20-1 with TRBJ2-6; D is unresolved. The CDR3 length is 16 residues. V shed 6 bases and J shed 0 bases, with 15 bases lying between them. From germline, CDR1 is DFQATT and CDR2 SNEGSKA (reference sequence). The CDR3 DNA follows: TGCAGTGCCCCAAGGCAGACCAACTCTGGGGCCAACGTCCTGACTTTC. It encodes CSAPRQTNSGANVLTF.